The 5 T cell receptor beta chains given below trace back to one sample, sequenced in a study of vaccination and CD4 T cells after COVID-19. Antigens for these TCRs are unknown. Indicated treatment: approximately 11-day PBMC culture with coronavirus spike peptide pools or control peptides (ViraFEST assay). Cultured CD4+ T-cell DNA underwent Oncomine TCR Beta short-read sequencing. TCRdb used MiXCR to reprocess the PCR reads, holding one entry per CDR3 protein. The data hold 20,000 or so distinct CDR3 sequences, with approximately 51% observed a single time. The sequencing input was CD4+ T cells from blood, cultured in vitro. The source is a human donor who had recovered from COVID-19.

In its sample, this clonotype is medium-sized. The chain employs TRBV21-1 and TRBJ1-6; TRBD1 was called by the table and not checked on the DNA. TRBV21-1 is marked as a pseudogene. The CDR3 has 17 amino acids. CDR3 residues: CASGGTGKASYNSPLHF. The CDR3 DNA is TGTGCCAGCGGGGGGACAGGGAAGGCCTCCTATAATTCACCCCTCCACTTT.

The rearrangement uses TRBV5-1 and TRBJ1-2; 9 bases are shared with TRBD1. CDR1 is SGHRS, CDR2 YFSETQ, per germline. The CDR3 has 16 residues. V lost 3 bases, J lost 0 bases, and 6 bases stayed unmatched. The CDR3, as DNA: TGCGCCAGCAGCTCCGGGACAGGGCATACTAACTATGGCTACACCTTC. Encoded protein: CASSSGTGHTNYGYTF.

The CDR3: CASSLGRGSGANVLTF. The CDR3 DNA reads as TGTGCCAGCAGCTTAGGACGCGGCTCTGGGGCCAACGTCCTGACTTTC. The genes are TRBV7-3 and TRBJ2-6; D uncertain. Deletions cut 2 bases from V and 0 bases from J, with 8 bases between. Per the germline V gene, CDR1 is SGHTA and CDR2 is FQGTGA. The CDR3 totals 16 residues.

The chain combines TRBV2 with TRBJ2-7; 10 bases fit TRBD2. This CDR3 comprises 15 residues. Germline CDR1 reads SNHLY; CDR2 reads FYNNEI. V lost 6 bases and J lost 2; bases outside the gene matches: 7. The CDR3 here is CASRRSSGSPYEQYF. For the CDR3, the DNA is TGTGCCAGCAGGAGGTCTAGCGGGAGTCCCTACGAGCAGTACTTC.

The rearrangement joins TRBV19 to TRBJ2-5, with D perhaps matching TRBD1 (5 bases). The germline V gene encodes CDR1 LNHDA and CDR2 SQIVND (reference sequence). The CDR3 is 13 residues long. V was cut by 6 bases and J by 5 bases, with 13 bases left in between. CDR3 DNA: TGTGCCAGTAGGCAGGGAATGGGGGAGACCCAGTACTTC. This encodes CASRQGMGETQYF.